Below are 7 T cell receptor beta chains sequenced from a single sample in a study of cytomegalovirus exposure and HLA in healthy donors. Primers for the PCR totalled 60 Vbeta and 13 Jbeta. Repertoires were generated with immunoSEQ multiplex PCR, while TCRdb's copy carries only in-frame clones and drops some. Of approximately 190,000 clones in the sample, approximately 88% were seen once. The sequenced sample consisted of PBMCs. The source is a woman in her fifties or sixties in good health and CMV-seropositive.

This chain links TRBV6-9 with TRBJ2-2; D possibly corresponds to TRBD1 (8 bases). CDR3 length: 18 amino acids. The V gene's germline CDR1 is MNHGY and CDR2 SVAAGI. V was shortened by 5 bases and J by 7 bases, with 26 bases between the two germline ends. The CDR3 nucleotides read TGTGCCAGCAGTCCGAACCGGGGACAGGAGGGGGGGAACGGGGAGCTGTTTTTT. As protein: CASSPNRGQEGGNGELFF.

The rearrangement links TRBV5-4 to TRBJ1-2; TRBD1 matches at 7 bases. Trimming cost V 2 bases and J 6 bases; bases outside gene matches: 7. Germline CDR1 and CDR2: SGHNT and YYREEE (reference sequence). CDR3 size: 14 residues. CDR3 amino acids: CASSLPRGSDGYTF. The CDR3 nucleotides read TGTGCCAGCAGCTTACCCAGGGGGAGTGATGGCTACACCTTC.

CDR3 DNA sequence: TGCGCCAGCAGCTTGTTTCTCAGGTACCAAGAGACCCAGTACTTC. It codes for CASSLFLRYQETQYF. The V call is TRBV5-1, the J call TRBJ2-5; D ambiguous. The germline CDR1 and CDR2 sequences are SGHRS and YFSETQ. This CDR3 contains 15 residues. Trimming cost V 1 base and J 0 bases, with 10 bases left between them.

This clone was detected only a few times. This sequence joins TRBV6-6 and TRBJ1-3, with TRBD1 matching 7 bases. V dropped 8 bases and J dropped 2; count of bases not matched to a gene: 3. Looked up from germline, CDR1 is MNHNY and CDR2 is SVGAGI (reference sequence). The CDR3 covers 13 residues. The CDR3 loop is CASGTGAGNTIYF. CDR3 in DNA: TGTGCCAGCGGAACAGGGGCTGGAAACACCATATATTTT.

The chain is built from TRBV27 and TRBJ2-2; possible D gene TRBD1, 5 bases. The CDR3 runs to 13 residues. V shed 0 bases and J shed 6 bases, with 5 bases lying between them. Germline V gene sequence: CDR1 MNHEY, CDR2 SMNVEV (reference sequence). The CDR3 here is CASSLSTAGELFF. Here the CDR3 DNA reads TGTGCCAGCAGTTTATCGACAGCCGGGGAGCTGTTTTTT.

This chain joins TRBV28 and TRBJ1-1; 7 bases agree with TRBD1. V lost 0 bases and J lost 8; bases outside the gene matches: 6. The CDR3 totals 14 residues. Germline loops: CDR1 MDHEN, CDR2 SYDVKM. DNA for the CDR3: TGTGCCAGCAGTTTATGGGGACAGCCCCGGGAAGCTTTCTTT. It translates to CASSLWGQPREAFF.

The CDR3 DNA reads as TGTGCCAGCAGCCGGGGACTACAAGAGACCCAGTACTTC. Encoded protein: CASSRGLQETQYF. The chain carries TRBV7-9 and TRBJ2-5; TRBD2 aligns across 7 bases. Germline values: CDR1 SEHNR, CDR2 FQNEAQ (reference sequence). This CDR3 is built from 13 residues. J gave up 2 bases and V 5 bases, and 2 bases lay outside the gene matches.